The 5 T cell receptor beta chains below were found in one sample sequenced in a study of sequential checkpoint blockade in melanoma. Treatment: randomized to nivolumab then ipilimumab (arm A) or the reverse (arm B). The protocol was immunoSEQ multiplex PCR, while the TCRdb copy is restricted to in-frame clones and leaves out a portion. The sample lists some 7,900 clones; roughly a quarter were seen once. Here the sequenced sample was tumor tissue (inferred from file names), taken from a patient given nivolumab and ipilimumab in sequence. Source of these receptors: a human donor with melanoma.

CDR3 DNA sequence: TGTGCCAGCAGTCCGACCCACCAGCCCCAGCATTTT. Residues: CASSPTHQPQHF. The chain uses TRBV6-8 and TRBJ1-5; D unresolved. The CDR3 sequence is 12 residues long. Trimming removed 5 bases from V and 7 bases from J, with 9 bases in between. Germline values: CDR1 MNHGY, CDR2 SAAAGT.

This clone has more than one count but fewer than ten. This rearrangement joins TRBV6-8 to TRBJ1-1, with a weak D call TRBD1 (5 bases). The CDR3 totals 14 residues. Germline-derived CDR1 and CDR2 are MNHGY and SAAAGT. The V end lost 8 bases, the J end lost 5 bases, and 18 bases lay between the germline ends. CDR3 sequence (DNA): TGTGCCAGCGGCCGGACAAGCGGTTTAACTGAAGCTTTCTTT. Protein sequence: CASGRTSGLTEAFF.

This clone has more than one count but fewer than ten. The CDR3 loop reads CASSYGSGFNGELFF. The CDR3 DNA is TGTGCCAGCAGTTATGGGAGCGGGTTTAACGGGGAGCTGTTTTTT. J is TRBJ2-2 and V is TRBV6-8, with a possible D match to TRBD2 (6 bases). V was cut by 3 bases and J by 7 bases, with 15 bases left in between. Germline V gene data show CDR1 as MNHGY and CDR2 as SAAAGT. The CDR3 runs to 15 residues.

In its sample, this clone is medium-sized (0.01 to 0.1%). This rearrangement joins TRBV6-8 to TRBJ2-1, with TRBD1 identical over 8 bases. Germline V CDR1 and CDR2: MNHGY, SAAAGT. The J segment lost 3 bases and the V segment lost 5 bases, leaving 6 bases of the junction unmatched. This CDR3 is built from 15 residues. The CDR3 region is CASSPDRGFYNEQFF. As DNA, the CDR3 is TGTGCCAGCAGTCCCGACAGGGGTTTCTACAATGAGCAGTTCTTC.

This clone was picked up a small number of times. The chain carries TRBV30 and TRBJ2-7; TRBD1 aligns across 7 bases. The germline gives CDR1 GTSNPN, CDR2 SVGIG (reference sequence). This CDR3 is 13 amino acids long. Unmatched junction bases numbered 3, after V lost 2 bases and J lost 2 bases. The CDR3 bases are TGTGCCTGGAGTTACGGACAGGCCTACGAGCAGTACGTC. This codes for CAWSYGQAYEQYV.